The 22 T cell receptor beta chains presented below share a single source sample, sequenced in a study of shared clonotypes between healthy human individuals (dated by TCRdb to the early 2020s). CD8 naive samples were CD45RO-negative cells positively selected for CCR7, giving a CD45RA+CCR7+ population that excluded TemRA cells. To prepare the library, the immunoSEQ multiplex PCR assay was applied. As stored in TCRdb, this immuneACCESS dataset retains in-frame rearrangements with V and J assigned. A fraction of the clones does not appear; measured against another copy, unresolved V genes explain less than half of the discrepancy, and the remainder lacks a known reason. Present in this sample are around 1.9 million clones, 93% of which were seen just once. Clones ranked in the top ten supply 1.5% to 2% of the sample. Sequenced input: naive CD8+ T cells from PBMCs. Per the publication, the cell subset or site label means: CD45RA+CCR7+. These receptors originate from a man younger than 35 in good health. Some clones in this sample may be carry-over from other donors' samples.

This rearrangement joins TRBV11-2 to TRBJ2-7; D might be TRBD2 (7 bases). The CDR3 loop spans 17 amino acids. Germline lookup yields CDR1 SGHAT and CDR2 FQNNGV. The V end was cut by 5 bases, the J end by 3 bases, with 23 bases between. CDR3 bases: TGTGCCAGCAGCCCATCTCTTGGGGGGGCTCGTAGCTACGAGCAGTACTTC. Translating gives CASSPSLGGARSYEQYF.

The gene calls are TRBV7-3 and TRBJ2-1; no firm D call. In germline, CDR1 is SGHTA, CDR2 FQGTGA. The CDR3 runs to 13 residues. Deletions cut 4 bases from V and 2 bases from J, with 6 bases between. In DNA, the CDR3 is TGTGCCAGCAGCTCCCCCCCCTACAATGAGCAGTTCTTC. Translating it yields CASSSPPYNEQFF.

CDR3 region: CASGTPTQYF. The CDR3 DNA follows: TGTGCCAGTGGGACTCCAACCCAGTACTTC. The chain has TRBV19 and TRBJ2-5; D is perhaps TRBD2 (6 bases). V shed 8 bases and J shed 8 bases, with 9 bases lying between them. This CDR3 has 10 amino acids. Germline loops: CDR1 LNHDA, CDR2 SQIVND (reference sequence). The whole variable domain, filled in from reference TRBV19 and TRBJ2-5, reads DGGITQSPKYLFRKEGQNVTLSCEQNLNHDAMYWYRQDPGQGLRLIYYSQIVNDFQKGDIAEGYSVSREKKESFPLTVTSAQKNPTAFYLCASGTPTQYFGPGTRLLVL.

This clone was picked up one time. The rearrangement uses TRBV5-4 and TRBJ2-2; D is ambiguous. Trimming cost V 6 bases and J 5 bases, with 8 bases left between them. CDR3 length: 12 amino acids. The germline CDR1 and CDR2 sequences are SGHNT and YYREEE (reference sequence). CDR3 amino acids: CASNGLTGELFF. The CDR3 nucleotides read TGTGCCAGCAACGGGCTGACCGGGGAGCTGTTTTTT.

As regards this clone: The sample holds other DNA sequences that translate to the same CDR3. The J gene is TRBJ2-1, the V gene TRBV6-5; TRBD2 matches 7 bases. The V segment lost 2 bases and the J segment 6 bases; nucleotides outside the gene matches: 1. CDR1 and CDR2 from the germline V gene are MNHEY and SVGAGI. The CDR3 sequence is 13 residues long. This CDR3 reads CASSYGGSNEQFF. CDR3 bases: TGTGCCAGCAGTTACGGCGGGAGCAATGAGCAGTTCTTC.

This clone was detected once. The chain has TRBV7-9 and TRBJ2-1; the match to TRBD2 covers 10 bases. The CDR3 runs 17 residues. Germline CDR1 reads SEHNR; CDR2 reads FQNEAQ (reference sequence). The trim removed 3 bases at V and 4 bases at J, leaving 9 bases unmatched. The CDR3 protein is CASSFEGLARSYNEQFF. The CDR3 coding sequence is TGTGCCAGCAGCTTTGAGGGACTAGCGCGATCTTACAATGAGCAGTTCTTC.

This clone was seen a single time. The chain employs TRBV7-9 and TRBJ2-5, with 12 bases lining up with TRBD2. CDR1 SEHNR and CDR2 FQNEAQ come from the germline V gene (reference sequence). This CDR3 region has 17 residues. With V trimmed by 6 bases and J by 0 bases, 8 bases remained unmatched. CDR3 loop: CASSSRTSGTYQETQYF. The CDR3 bases are TGTGCCAGCAGTTCCCGGACTAGCGGGACCTACCAAGAGACCCAGTACTTC.

The gene calls are TRBV14 and TRBJ2-7, with a tentative D call TRBD1 (5 bases). V lost 1 base and J lost 0, with 10 bases in between. Germline V gene lookup returns CDR1 SGHDN and CDR2 FVKESK. The length of the CDR3 is 15 residues. CDR3: CASSQAWTISYEQYF. DNA for the CDR3: TGTGCCAGCAGCCAAGCCTGGACAATCTCCTACGAGCAGTACTTC. The variable domain in full, completed from reference TRBV14 and TRBJ2-7, reads EAGVTQFPSHSVIEKGQTVTLRCDPISGHDNLYWYRRVMGKEIKFLLHFVKESKQDESGMPNNRFLAERTGGTYSTLKVQPAELEDSGVYFCASSQAWTISYEQYFGPGTRLTVT.

V is TRBV21-1 and J is TRBJ2-3; the table's TRBD2 call for D was not verified on the DNA. TRBV21-1 corresponds to a pseudogene. The CDR3 extends over 12 amino acids. The DNA of the CDR3 is TGTGCCAGCAGCAAACTTGTAGATACGCAGTATTTT. It specifies CASSKLVDTQYF.

The chain recombines TRBV9 with TRBJ2-2, with a tentative D call TRBD2 (5 bases). V lost 0 bases to trimming and J lost 6 bases, with 9 bases between them. Looked up from germline, CDR1 is SGDLS and CDR2 is YYNGEE. This CDR3 contains 14 residues. Here the CDR3 reads CASSVVGGPGELFF. CDR3 DNA sequence: TGTGCCAGCAGCGTAGTAGGAGGACCCGGGGAGCTGTTTTTT.

This chain links TRBV11-2 with TRBJ2-7; 9 bases align to TRBD2. V dropped 5 bases and J dropped 4; count of bases not matched to a gene: 9. The CDR3 has 15 amino acids. The germline CDR1 and CDR2 sequences are SGHAT and FQNNGV. The CDR3 sequence: CASSHTPGLAYEQYF. CDR3 DNA sequence: TGTGCCAGCAGCCACACCCCCGGACTAGCGTACGAGCAGTACTTC.

The V gene is TRBV27, the J gene TRBJ1-2; 9 bases line up with TRBD1. The CDR3 is 16 amino acids. CDR1 and CDR2 from the germline V gene are MNHEY and SMNVEV (reference sequence). Unmatched junction bases numbered 11, after V lost 5 bases and J lost 4 bases. This CDR3 is CASSPSAGTGFYGYTF. The CDR3 nucleotides are TGTGCCAGCAGTCCCTCGGCCGGGACAGGGTTCTATGGCTACACCTTC.

The CDR3 here is CASSRREGGTDTQYF. The CDR3 DNA is TGTGCCAGCAGTCGACGGGAGGGCGGCACAGATACGCAGTATTTT. The chain uses TRBV6-5 and TRBJ2-3; 8 bases are shared with TRBD2. This CDR3 has 15 amino acids. CDR1 is MNHEY and CDR2 is SVGAGI in the germline V gene. Trimming cost V 5 bases and J 1 base; bases outside gene matches: 5.

The CDR3 sequence is CASRCRTATYEQYF. The CDR3, as DNA: TGTGCAAGTCGCTGCCGGACAGCAACCTACGAGCAGTACTTC. This chain uses TRBV12-2 with TRBJ2-7; the DNA was not used to check the table's D call, TRBD1. TRBV12-2 is flagged as a pseudogene. This CDR3 comprises 14 residues.

This sequence joins TRBV6-1 and TRBJ2-3; TRBD1 matches 7 bases. With 0 bases clipped from V and 5 bases from J, the junction kept 14 bases outside the gene matches. The CDR3 runs to 18 residues. In germline, CDR1 is MNHNS, CDR2 SASEGT. CDR3: CASSEATWAGGPIDTQYF. The CDR3 DNA reads TGTGCCAGCAGTGAAGCGACCTGGGCAGGGGGACCAATAGATACGCAGTATTTT.

V and J are TRBV15 and TRBJ2-1; 8 bases line up with TRBD1. The CDR3 has 15 residues. Per the germline V gene, CDR1 is LNHNV and CDR2 is YYDKDF (reference sequence). V lost 5 bases to trimming and J lost 2 bases; unmatched junction nucleotides: 5. CDR3 sequence: CATSEDRAAYNEQFF. The CDR3 region has the DNA TGTGCCACCAGCGAGGACAGGGCAGCCTACAATGAGCAGTTCTTC. The whole variable domain, remainder taken from reference TRBV15 and TRBJ2-1, is DAMVIQNPRYQVTQFGKPVTLSCSQTLNHNVMYWYQQKSSQAPKLLFHYYDKDFNNEADTPDNFQSRRPNTSFCFLDIRSPGLGDTAMYLCATSEDRAAYNEQFFGPGTRLTVL.

The chain couples TRBV11-2 to TRBJ2-1; 10 bases align to TRBD2. The CDR3 length is 16 residues. Trimming removed 1 base from V and 9 bases from J; junction bases left unmatched: 9. Germline V gene sequence: CDR1 SGHAT, CDR2 FQNNGV. CDR3 amino acids: CASSLGPGLAGAEQFF. CDR3 in DNA: TGTGCCAGCAGCTTAGGACCGGGGCTAGCGGGAGCTGAGCAGTTCTTC.

The rearrangement links TRBV19 to TRBJ1-1; 7 nucleotides match TRBD1. The CDR3 is 15 residues long. The J segment lost 5 bases and the V segment lost 3 bases, leaving 9 bases of the junction unmatched. CDR1 and CDR2 (germline): LNHDA, SQIVND (reference sequence). The CDR3 nucleotides are TGTGCCAGTAGTATCCAGGGGGGATTAATAACTGAAGCTTTCTTT. It is translated as CASSIQGGLITEAFF.

The CDR3 spells CATSRERNGRVDNEQFF. CDR3 DNA sequence: TGTGCCACCAGCAGAGAGCGGAACGGGAGGGTAGACAATGAGCAGTTCTTC. The gene calls are TRBV15 and TRBJ2-1, with TRBD2 matching over 8 bases. This CDR3 is 17 amino acids long. Germline V gene sequence: CDR1 LNHNV, CDR2 YYDKDF (reference sequence). The trim removed 0 bases at V and 5 bases at J, leaving 9 bases unmatched.

The chain links TRBV9 to TRBJ2-7; 10 positions agree with TRBD1. The V gene's germline CDR1 is SGDLS and CDR2 YYNGEE. V trimming: 0 bases; J trimming: 5 bases; junction bases outside the gene matches: 2. This CDR3 comprises 14 residues. CDR3: CASSVEGQGDEQYF. DNA of the CDR3: TGTGCCAGCAGCGTAGAAGGACAGGGGGACGAGCAGTACTTC.

The DNA of the CDR3 is TGTGCCAGCAGTGAATTAAGGGACGCCCGCAATCAGCCCCAGCATTTT. Protein sequence: CASSELRDARNQPQHF. The V gene is TRBV6-1, the J gene TRBJ1-5, with a possible D match to TRBD1 (5 bases). In germline, CDR1 is MNHNS, CDR2 SASEGT. The CDR3 totals 16 residues. Trimming removed 2 bases at V and 2 bases at J, with 13 bases between.

This sequence joins TRBV5-6 and TRBJ1-1, with TRBD1 matching 8 bases. Germline trimming cut 4 bases from V and 7 bases from J; bases unmatched to any gene: 12. Germline values: CDR1 SGHDT, CDR2 YYEEEE. The CDR3 spans 15 residues. The CDR3 region has the DNA TGTGCCAGCAGCCATGGACAGGGCTCCTTTCTTGAAGCTTTCTTT. Translating it yields CASSHGQGSFLEAFF.